This T cell receptor (beta chain) was sequenced during a study of cytomegalovirus exposure and HLA in healthy donors. This clone was observed a few times. Its antigen remains unidentified. Study-wide findings and caveats: Per a later analysis, 15,000 to 20,000 TCR beta sequences showed association with HLA alleles at 0.05 false discovery rate.

Both 60 Vbeta primers and 13 Jbeta primers went into the PCR. Some clones are missing from TCRdb's copy, which holds only in-frame ones; the method was immunoSEQ multiplex PCR. The data show about 140,000 clones, 70% to 80% seen once. Germline V CDR1 and CDR2: MDHEN, SYDVKM. With 2 bases removed from V and 7 bases from J, the gap between germline ends came to 8 bases. The CDR3 extends over 12 amino acids. The sequence derives from a female donor in good health and CMV-seronegative. The specimen sequenced was PBMCs. This chain uses TRBV28 with TRBJ1-1; D is unclear. This CDR3 is CASSLGAGEAFF. The CDR3 DNA reads as TGTGCCAGCAGTTTAGGCGCGGGTGAAGCTTTCTTT.